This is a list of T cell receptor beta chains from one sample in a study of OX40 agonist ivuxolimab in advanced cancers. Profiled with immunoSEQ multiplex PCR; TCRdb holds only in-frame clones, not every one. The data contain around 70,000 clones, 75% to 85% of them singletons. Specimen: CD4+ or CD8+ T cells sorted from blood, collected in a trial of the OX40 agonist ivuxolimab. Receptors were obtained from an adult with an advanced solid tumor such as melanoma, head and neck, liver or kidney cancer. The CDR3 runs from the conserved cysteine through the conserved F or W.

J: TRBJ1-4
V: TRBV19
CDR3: CASQTATNEKLFF

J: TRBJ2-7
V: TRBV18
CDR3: CASSQAGDREQYF

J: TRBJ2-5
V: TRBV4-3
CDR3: CASSQDRRVGVQETQYF

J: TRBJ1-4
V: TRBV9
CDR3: CASSVASGYSKLFF

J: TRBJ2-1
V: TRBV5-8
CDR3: CASSLGQTSSYNEQFF

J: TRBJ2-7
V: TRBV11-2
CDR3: CASSRDRGHEQYF

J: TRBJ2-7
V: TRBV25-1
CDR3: CASSELGATGVEQYF

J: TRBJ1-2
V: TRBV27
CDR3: CASSPIGDRANYGYTF

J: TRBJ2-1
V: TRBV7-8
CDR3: CASSLAQGGNEQFF

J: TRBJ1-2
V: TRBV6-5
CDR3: CALGRGGPFYGYTF

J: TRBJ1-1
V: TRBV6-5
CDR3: CASRIQGTLNTEAFF

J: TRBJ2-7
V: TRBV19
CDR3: CASSIRPGTEGGEQYF

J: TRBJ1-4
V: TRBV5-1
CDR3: CASSPRGQTTTNEKLFF

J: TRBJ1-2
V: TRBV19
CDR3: CASSTRQGEVGYTF

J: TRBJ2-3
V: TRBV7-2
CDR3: CASSSGQNTQYF

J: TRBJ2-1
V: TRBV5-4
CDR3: CASSSSGTLYNEQFF

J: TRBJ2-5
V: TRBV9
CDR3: CASSEGRVETQYF

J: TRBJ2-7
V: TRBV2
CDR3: CASSDPGQGLREQYF

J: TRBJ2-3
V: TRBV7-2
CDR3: CASSRTGTGLTDTQYF

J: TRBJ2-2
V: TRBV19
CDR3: CASTPRDRYTGELFF

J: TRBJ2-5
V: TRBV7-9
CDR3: CASSAAPAGQETQYF

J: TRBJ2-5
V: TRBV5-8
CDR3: CASSLQDQETQYF

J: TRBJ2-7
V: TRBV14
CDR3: CASSQSPGGYEQYF

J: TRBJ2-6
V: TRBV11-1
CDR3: CASSPRFGNSGANVLTF

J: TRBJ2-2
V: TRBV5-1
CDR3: CASSSGAGRRNTGELFF

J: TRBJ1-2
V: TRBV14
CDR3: CASSQGTGMGYTF

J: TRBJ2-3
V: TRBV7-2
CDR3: CASSLTGTGVTDTQYF

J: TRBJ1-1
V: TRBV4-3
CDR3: CASSQEPGGNTEAFF

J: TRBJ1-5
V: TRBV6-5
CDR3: CASSYSILGGQPQHF

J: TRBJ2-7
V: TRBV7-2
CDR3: CASSSTGTGIYEQYF

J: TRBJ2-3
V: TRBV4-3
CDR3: CASSQVRDTQYF

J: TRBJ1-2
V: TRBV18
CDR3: CASSPVQATNYGYTF

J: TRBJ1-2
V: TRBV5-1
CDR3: CASSPESLNYGYTF

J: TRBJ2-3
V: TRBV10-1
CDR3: CASSRDTSTDTQYF

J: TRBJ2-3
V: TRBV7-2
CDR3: CASSRELVGSDTQYF

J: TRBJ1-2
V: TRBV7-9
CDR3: CASSLQRANYGYTF

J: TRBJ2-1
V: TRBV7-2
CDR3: CASSLGTGNEQFF

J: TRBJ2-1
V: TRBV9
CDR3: CASSVELAGGREQFF

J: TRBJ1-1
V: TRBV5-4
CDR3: CASSPGGVGLNTEAFF

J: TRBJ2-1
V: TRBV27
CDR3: CASRSGAGQGIYNEQFF

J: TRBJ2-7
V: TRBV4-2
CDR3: CASSQERLGAHHEQYF

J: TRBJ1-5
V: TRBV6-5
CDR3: CASSRTGKDQPQHF

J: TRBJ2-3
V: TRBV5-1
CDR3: CASSRTDSSPTDTQYF

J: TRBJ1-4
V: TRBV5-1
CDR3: CASSLSVLNEKLFF

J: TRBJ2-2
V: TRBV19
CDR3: CASSRGTSLNTGELFF

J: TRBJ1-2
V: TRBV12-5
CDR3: CASGLVPRGGFRGYTF

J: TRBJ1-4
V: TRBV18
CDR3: CASSNPTTTPEKLFF

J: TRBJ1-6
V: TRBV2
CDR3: CASSENGQANNSPLHF

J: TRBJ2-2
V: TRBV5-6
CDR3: CASRGFYTGELFF

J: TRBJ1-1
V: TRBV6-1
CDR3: CASSPGFRPNTEAFF

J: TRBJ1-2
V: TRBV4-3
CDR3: CASSQGDYGYTF

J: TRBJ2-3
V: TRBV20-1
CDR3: CSARKTDTQYF

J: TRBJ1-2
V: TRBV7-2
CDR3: CASSPFGGQGGRGYTF